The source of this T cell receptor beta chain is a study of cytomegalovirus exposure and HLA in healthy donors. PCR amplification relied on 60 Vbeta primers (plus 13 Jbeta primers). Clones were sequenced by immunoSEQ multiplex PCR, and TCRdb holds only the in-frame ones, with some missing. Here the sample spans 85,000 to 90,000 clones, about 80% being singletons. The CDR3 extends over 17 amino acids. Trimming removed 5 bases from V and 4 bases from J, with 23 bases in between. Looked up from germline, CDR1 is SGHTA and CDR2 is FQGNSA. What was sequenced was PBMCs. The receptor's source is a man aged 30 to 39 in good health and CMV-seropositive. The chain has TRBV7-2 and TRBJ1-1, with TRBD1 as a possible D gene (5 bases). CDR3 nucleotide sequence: TGTGCCAGCAGCCTAAACGGGGGTTTCGGGCGATTCACTGAAGCTTTCTTT. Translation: CASSLNGGFGRFTEAFF.